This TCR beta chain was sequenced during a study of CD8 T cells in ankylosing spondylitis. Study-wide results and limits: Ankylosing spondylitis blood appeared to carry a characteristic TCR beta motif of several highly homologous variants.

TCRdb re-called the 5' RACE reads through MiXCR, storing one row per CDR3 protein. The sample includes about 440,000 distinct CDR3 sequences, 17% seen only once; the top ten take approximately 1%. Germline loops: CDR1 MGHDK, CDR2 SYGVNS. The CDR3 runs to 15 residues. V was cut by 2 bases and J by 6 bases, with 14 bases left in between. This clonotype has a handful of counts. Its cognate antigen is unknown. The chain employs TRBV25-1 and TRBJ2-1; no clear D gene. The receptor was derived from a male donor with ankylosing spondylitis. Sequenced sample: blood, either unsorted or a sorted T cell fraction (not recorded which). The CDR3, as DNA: TGTGCCAGCAGTGAAGCTCGTAGGCCCCTCAATGAGCAGTTCTTC. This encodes CASSEARRPLNEQFF.